Listed here are 20 T cell receptor beta chains from one sample, sequenced in a study of T cell repertoires in ileal Crohn's disease. Some clones are missing from TCRdb's copy, which holds only in-frame ones; the method was immunoSEQ multiplex PCR. The sample holds roughly 7,200 clones; 83% are singletons and the top ten take 4.5%. Material for sequencing was ileal tissue. These receptor sequences come from an adult with Crohn's disease.

The chain couples TRBV5-1 to TRBJ2-1, with D perhaps matching TRBD1 (5 bases). CDR3 size: 14 residues. V lost 2 bases and J 7 bases, leaving 13 bases between the germline ends. CDR1 SGHRS and CDR2 YFSETQ come from the germline V gene. The CDR3 is CASSLFQGGNEQFF. DNA of the CDR3: TGCGCCAGCAGCTTATTCCAGGGTGGGAATGAGCAGTTCTTC. Filled out from reference TRBV5-1 and TRBJ2-1, the complete variable domain reads KAGVTQTPRYLIKTRGQQVTLSCSPISGHRSVSWYQQTPGQGLQFLFEYFSETQRNKGNFPGRFSGRQFSNSRSEMNVSTLELGDSALYLCASSLFQGGNEQFFGPGTRLTVL.

The J gene is TRBJ2-1, the V gene TRBV6-4, with D possibly TRBD2 on 5 matching bases. The V and J ends lost 5 bases and 2 bases respectively, with 13 bases between them. This CDR3 comprises 15 residues. CDR1 and CDR2 (germline): MRHNA, SNTAGT. As DNA, the CDR3 is TGTGCCAGCAGTCTATCAGCGGAAGCCTACAATGAGCAGTTCTTC. Its translation: CASSLSAEAYNEQFF.

J is TRBJ2-7 and V is TRBV15, with 7 nucleotides matching TRBD2. Per germline, CDR1 LNHNV and CDR2 YYDKDF (reference sequence). The CDR3 sequence is 17 residues long. The trim removed 1 base at V and 3 bases at J, leaving 12 bases unmatched. CDR3 in amino acids: CATSRGVGGRGGYEQYF. CDR3 nucleotide sequence: TGTGCCACCAGCAGAGGAGTCGGCGGGAGAGGTGGCTACGAGCAGTACTTC. The whole variable domain, filled in from reference TRBV15 and TRBJ2-7, reads DAMVIQNPRYQVTQFGKPVTLSCSQTLNHNVMYWYQQKSSQAPKLLFHYYDKDFNNEADTPDNFQSRRPNTSFCFLDIRSPGLGDTAMYLCATSRGVGGRGGYEQYFGPGTRLTVT.

The chain uses TRBV27 and TRBJ1-2; no clear D. Germline CDR1 and CDR2: MNHEY and SMNVEV (reference sequence). The CDR3 has 12 amino acids. V dropped 3 bases and J dropped 7 bases, with 9 bases sitting between them. The CDR3 region has the DNA TGTGCCAGCAGTTTGAGAGGATCTGGCTACACCTTC. Translating it yields CASSLRGSGYTF.

The chain is built from TRBV9 and TRBJ2-1, with 9 bases aligning to TRBD2. This CDR3 contains 14 residues. The junction had 3 bases not matched to a gene; V was cut back by 4 bases and J by 4 bases. Germline V gene lookup returns CDR1 SGDLS and CDR2 YYNGEE. The CDR3 loop is CASSPLAGYNEQFF. The CDR3, as DNA: TGTGCCAGCAGCCCGCTAGCGGGGTACAATGAGCAGTTCTTC.

The CDR3 sequence: CASSKDRGRTDTQYF. In nucleotides, the CDR3 is TGTGCCAGTAGTAAAGACAGGGGGAGGACAGATACGCAGTATTTT. The chain combines TRBV19 with TRBJ2-3; 9 nucleotides align to TRBD1. Trimming removed 4 bases from V and 3 bases from J; junction bases left unmatched: 5. Per the germline V gene, CDR1 is LNHDA and CDR2 is SQIVND (reference sequence). The length of the CDR3 is 15 residues.

The V call is TRBV5-8, the J call TRBJ1-1, with D uncertain. The germline V and J ends were trimmed by 0 bases and 3 bases, with 9 bases remaining between them. The CDR3 consists of 14 residues. Per the germline V gene, CDR1 is SGHTS and CDR2 is YDEGEE. The CDR3 sequence is CASSLDGEDTEAFF. In nucleotides, the CDR3 is TGTGCCAGCAGCTTGGATGGGGAGGACACTGAAGCTTTCTTT.

This chain links TRBV4-2 with TRBJ2-1, with 10 bases matching TRBD2. Germline V gives CDR1 LGHNA, CDR2 YNFKEQ. CDR3 length: 19 residues. Trimming at V came to 4 bases and at J to 0 bases, leaving 12 bases not matched to a gene. CDR3 DNA sequence: TGTGCCAGCAGCCTACGTCCAACTAGCGGGATGAGCTCCTACAATGAGCAGTTCTTC. Residues: CASSLRPTSGMSSYNEQFF.

The gene calls are TRBV5-6 and TRBJ1-3, with 7 bases that match TRBD1. This CDR3 has 15 amino acids. Germline CDR1 SGHDT, CDR2 YYEEEE. V lost 2 bases and J lost 2; bases outside the gene matches: 4. The CDR3 protein is CASSFRGSPGNTIYF. The CDR3 bases are TGTGCCAGCAGCTTCAGGGGGAGTCCTGGAAACACCATATATTTT.

This clone has only a few counts. This chain connects TRBV10-3 to TRBJ2-1, with 13 nucleotides matching TRBD2. Trimming at V came to 7 bases and at J to 9 bases, leaving 9 bases not matched to a gene. This CDR3 region has 15 residues. Per germline, CDR1 ENHRY and CDR2 SYGVKD. The DNA for the CDR3 is TGTGCCATCAACGAACTAGCGGGAGGGGGGGGTGAGCAGTTCTTC. Its translation: CAINELAGGGGEQFF.

This clone was observed once. The gene calls are TRBV7-2 and TRBJ2-7; 8 nucleotides line up with TRBD2. CDR3 size: 16 residues. Germline V gene data show CDR1 as SGHTA and CDR2 as FQGNSA. The trim removed 3 bases at V and 1 base at J, leaving 8 bases unmatched. The CDR3 spells CASSFLAGSLSYEQYF. CDR3 DNA sequence: TGTGCCAGCAGCTTTTTAGCGGGGTCACTGTCCTACGAGCAGTACTTC.

This clone was observed a handful of times. The chain is built from TRBV6-1 and TRBJ2-7; D remains ambiguous. V was shortened by 4 bases and J by 2 bases, with 9 bases between the two germline ends. From germline, CDR1 is MNHNS and CDR2 SASEGT. The CDR3 covers 13 residues. CDR3 nucleotides: TGTGCCAGCAGTGTTAGCACCGCCTACGAGCAGTACTTC. Protein: CASSVSTAYEQYF.

The rearrangement uses TRBV15 and TRBJ2-3; D is perhaps TRBD1 (5 bases). Germline CDR1 is LNHNV and CDR2 is YYDKDF (reference sequence). Trimming took off 0 bases at V and 6 bases at J, with 13 bases between the two ends. The CDR3 is made up of 15 amino acids. The CDR3 sequence is CATSRDRQGYDTQYF. As DNA, the CDR3 is TGTGCCACCAGCAGAGATCGTCAGGGTTACGATACGCAGTATTTT.

DNA of the CDR3: TGTGCCAGTAGTATTAGCGGGATGAGCACAGATACGCAGTATTTT. It codes for CASSISGMSTDTQYF. V usage is TRBV19 and J usage is TRBJ2-3, with 8 bases identical to TRBD2. Trimming cost V 3 bases and J 0 bases; bases outside gene matches: 2. Per germline, CDR1 LNHDA and CDR2 SQIVND (reference sequence). This CDR3 is 15 amino acids long.

This chain links TRBV29-1 with TRBJ1-1; TRBD1 aligns across 7 bases. Germline values: CDR1 SQVTM, CDR2 ANQGSEA. J gave up 6 bases and V 7 bases, and 5 bases lay outside the gene matches. The CDR3 is made up of 11 amino acids. The CDR3 loop reads CSARGTAEAFF. CDR3 in DNA: TGCAGCGCCAGGGGGACCGCTGAAGCTTTCTTT.

This clone was seen only once. This sequence joins TRBV30 and TRBJ2-2; the D gene is possibly TRBD1 (5 bases). V dropped 2 bases and J dropped 6 bases, with 13 bases sitting between them. Germline lookup yields CDR1 GTSNPN and CDR2 SVGIG (reference sequence). This CDR3 is built from 14 residues. Here the CDR3 reads CAWSTGQEAGELFF. CDR3 nucleotides: TGTGCCTGGAGTACCGGACAAGAGGCCGGGGAGCTGTTTTTT.

The chain has TRBV7-9 and TRBJ2-3; no clear D gene. The V and J ends lost 4 bases and 4 bases respectively, with 3 bases between them. This CDR3 spans 11 amino acids. The germline gives CDR1 SEHNR, CDR2 FQNEAQ (reference sequence). In DNA, the CDR3 is TGTGCCAGCAGCTCCGCAGATACGCAGTATTTT. Protein: CASSSADTQYF.

This clone was found a few times. The V and J genes are TRBV29-1 and TRBJ2-3; 7 bases line up with TRBD2. This CDR3 has 20 amino acids. Germline values: CDR1 SQVTM, CDR2 ANQGSEA. The junction had 21 bases not matched to a gene; V was cut back by 1 base and J by 2 bases. The CDR3 reads CSVEVGTGTGAGVNTDTQYF. The CDR3 nucleotides are TGCAGCGTTGAAGTTGGGACGGGAACCGGGGCGGGAGTGAACACAGATACGCAGTATTTT.

The V and J genes are TRBV10-3 and TRBJ2-6, with D possibly being TRBD2 (5 bases). The germline V gene has CDR1 ENHRY and CDR2 SYGVKD. V lost 9 bases and J lost 4, with 10 bases in between. This CDR3 spans 13 amino acids. The CDR3 is CAIATGGANVLTF. CDR3 DNA: TGTGCCATAGCCACGGGGGGGGCCAACGTCCTGACTTTC.

This clone appeared a single time. The V call is TRBV25-1, the J call TRBJ2-3; 8 nucleotides line up with TRBD1. After removal of 10 bases from V and 1 base from J, the junction contained 4 bases not matched to a gene. The CDR3 is made up of 13 amino acids. Germline lookup yields CDR1 MGHDK and CDR2 SYGVNS. The chain's CDR3 is CATATGGTDTQYF. DNA for the CDR3: TGTGCCACCGCGACAGGGGGCACAGATACGCAGTATTTT.